A single sample gave rise to the 18 T cell receptor beta chains below, sequenced in a study of blood T cell repertoires in COVID-19. Sequencing was performed with immunoSEQ multiplex PCR; in TCRdb, only in-frame clones are kept and a portion is missing. The sample shows a few hundred thousand clones, about 91% of them seen only once. The specimen was peripheral blood. These receptors were collected from a woman between 50 and 59 years old with COVID-19, enrolled during active disease.

The chain couples TRBV6-1 to TRBJ1-5, with TRBD1 matching over 8 bases. With V trimmed by 3 bases and J by 7 bases, 5 bases remained unmatched. CDR1 is MNHNS and CDR2 is SASEGT in the germline V gene. The CDR3 has 14 residues. The CDR3 region is CASSEAGGFQPQHF. The CDR3 DNA sequence: TGTGCCAGCAGTGAGGCAGGGGGCTTCCAGCCCCAGCATTTT.

The chain couples TRBV5-1 to TRBJ2-3; perhaps TRBD2 as D (5 bases). The germline V gene encodes CDR1 SGHRS and CDR2 YFSETQ. Trimming pared 0 bases from V and 2 bases from J, leaving 28 bases between. This CDR3 region has 21 residues. CDR3 bases: TGCGCCAGCAGCTTGGGCCGGAGCCTTACCCTACTAGAATTGAACACAGATACGCAGTATTTT. Translation: CASSLGRSLTLLELNTDTQYF.

The chain joins TRBV9 to TRBJ1-1; perhaps TRBD1 as D (5 bases). V was trimmed by 2 bases and J by 4 bases, leaving 12 bases between them. There are 14 residues in the CDR3. Germline-derived CDR1 and CDR2 are SGDLS and YYNGEE. CDR3 nucleotides: TGTGCCAGCAGCGTGGGCCGGAGGGGCACTGAAGCTTTCTTT. Protein product: CASSVGRRGTEAFF. Variable domain in full (rest from reference TRBV9 and TRBJ1-1): DSGVTQTPKHLITATGQRVTLRCSPRSGDLSVYWYQQSLDQGLQFLIQYYNGEERAKGNILERFSAQQFPDLHSELNLSSLELGDSALYFCASSVGRRGTEAFFGQGTRLTVV.

The chain employs TRBV5-1 and TRBJ1-6; 12 nucleotides line up with TRBD1. V gave up 4 bases and J gave up 7 bases; unmatched junction bases: 9. This CDR3 has 17 residues. Germline assignment: CDR1 SGHRS and CDR2 YFSETQ. The CDR3 here is CASSRLGQGAGNSPLHF. The CDR3 DNA reads TGCGCCAGCAGCCGCTTGGGACAGGGGGCTGGGAATTCACCCCTCCACTTT.

V and J are TRBV14 and TRBJ2-7, with D unresolved. CDR3 length: 14 amino acids. Germline CDR1 and CDR2: SGHDN and FVKESK. Trimming took off 1 base at V and 2 bases at J, with 9 bases between the two ends. The CDR3 region has the DNA TGTGCCAGCAGCCAAGCCAGGTCTACCTACGAGCAGTACTTC. This encodes CASSQARSTYEQYF.

The rearrangement links TRBV2 to TRBJ2-3; D is perhaps TRBD2 (6 bases). This CDR3 is built from 15 residues. Looked up from germline, CDR1 is SNHLY and CDR2 is FYNNEI. Trimming took off 6 bases at V and 2 bases at J, with 15 bases between the two ends. CDR3 sequence (DNA): TGTGCCAGCAGCCAGGAGGGACTGTCCACAGATACGCAGTATTTT. As protein: CASSQEGLSTDTQYF.

This clone was counted a few times. The rearrangement links TRBV2 to TRBJ1-2; D is possibly TRBD1 (5 bases). V was cut by 7 bases and J by 0 bases, with 12 bases left in between. Germline V gene sequence: CDR1 SNHLY, CDR2 FYNNEI. The CDR3 covers 14 residues. The CDR3 reads CASKGVSANYGYTF. The CDR3 nucleotides are TGTGCCAGCAAAGGGGTATCAGCTAACTATGGCTACACCTTC.

This rearrangement joins TRBV2 to TRBJ1-6; TRBD1 is a possible D gene (5 bases). CDR1 and CDR2 from the germline V gene are SNHLY and FYNNEI. The CDR3 length is 14 residues. Deletions cut 3 bases from V and 8 bases from J, with 11 bases between. DNA of the CDR3: TGTGCCAGCAGTGAGGGCAGGGTTCATTCACCCCTCCACTTT. It is translated as CASSEGRVHSPLHF.

This chain joins TRBV3-1 (or the pseudogene TRBV3-2) and TRBJ2-7, with 8 bases that match TRBD2. After removal of 1 base from V and 4 bases from J, the junction contained 12 bases not matched to a gene. CDR3 length: 17 amino acids. Germline V gene sequence: CDR1 LGHDT, CDR2 YNNKEL (reference sequence). This CDR3 is CASSQVRLAGIPYEQYF. CDR3 in DNA: TGTGCCAGCAGCCAAGTAAGGCTAGCGGGTATTCCTTACGAGCAGTACTTC.

The chain is built from TRBV5-1 and TRBJ1-2; D gene uncertain. This CDR3 contains 14 residues. Per the germline V gene, CDR1 is SGHRS and CDR2 is YFSETQ. Trimming shortened V by 1 base and J by 1 base, and 8 bases separated the two germline ends. CDR3 residues: CASSLQSYNYGYTF. For the CDR3, the DNA is TGCGCCAGCAGCTTGCAATCCTATAACTATGGCTACACCTTC.

This clone was detected ten times or more. The J gene is TRBJ2-1, the V gene TRBV7-3; D is unresolved. The CDR3 covers 13 residues. CDR1 SGHTA and CDR2 FQGTGA come from the germline V gene. V lost 6 bases and J 6 bases, leaving 12 bases between the germline ends. The CDR3, as DNA: TGTGCCAGCAGTTTTATAAGCGCCAATGAGCAGTTCTTC. It codes for CASSFISANEQFF. Based on the CDR3 plus reference TRBV7-3 and TRBJ2-1, the full variable domain is GAGVSQTPSNKVTEKGKYVELRCDPISGHTALYWYRQSLGQGPEFLIYFQGTGAADDSGLPNDRFFAVRPEGSVSTLKIQRTERGDSAVYLCASSFISANEQFFGPGTRLTVL.

This CDR3 reads CASSFTSGGDNEQFF. CDR3 in DNA: TGTGCCAGCAGCTTCACTAGCGGGGGAGACAATGAGCAGTTCTTC. The chain combines TRBV11-2 with TRBJ2-1; 11 bases fit TRBD2. The V and J ends lost 3 bases and 5 bases, in that order; junction bases with no gene match: 3. This CDR3 region has 15 residues. Per the germline V gene, CDR1 is SGHAT and CDR2 is FQNNGV. Drawing the rest from reference TRBV11-2 and TRBJ2-1, the complete variable domain is EAGVAQSPRYKIIEKRQSVAFWCNPISGHATLYWYQQILGQGPKLLIQFQNNGVVDDSQLPKDRFSAERLKGVDSTLKIQPAKLEDSAVYLCASSFTSGGDNEQFFGPGTRLTVL.

This clone was counted a few times. The chain links TRBV9 to TRBJ2-7; 12 positions agree with TRBD1. From germline, CDR1 is SGDLS and CDR2 YYNGEE. V lost 3 bases and J lost 5; bases outside the gene matches: 12. The CDR3 consists of 17 residues. The CDR3 bases are TGTGCCAGCAGCGCTACTACTGCCGGGACAGGGGGCCACGAGCAGTACTTC. Residues: CASSATTAGTGGHEQYF.

The V call is TRBV24-1, the J call TRBJ2-3; weak D call: TRBD2 (5 bases). CDR3 length equals 16 residues. V lost 1 base, J lost 3 bases, and 13 bases lay in between. The germline V gene has CDR1 KGHDR and CDR2 SFDVKD. CDR3 sequence: CATSDFRGRRTDTQYF. CDR3 coding DNA: TGTGCCACCAGTGATTTTCGGGGAAGGAGGACAGATACGCAGTATTTT.

This chain joins TRBV2 and TRBJ2-7, with 10 bases identical to TRBD1. Germline values: CDR1 SNHLY, CDR2 FYNNEI. The CDR3 contains 13 residues. Trimming removed 6 bases from V and 7 bases from J; junction bases left unmatched: 6. The CDR3: CASSYGTGEEQYF. CDR3 nucleotides: TGTGCCAGCAGCTACGGGACAGGGGAAGAGCAGTACTTC.

The chain joins TRBV19 to TRBJ2-2; TRBD2 agrees at 9 bases. CDR3 length: 14 amino acids. Unmatched junction bases numbered 3, after V lost 5 bases and J lost 5 bases. The germline CDR1 and CDR2 sequences are LNHDA and SQIVND (reference sequence). CDR3 nucleotide sequence: TGTGCCAGTAGTCTAGCGGGGATGACCGGGGAGCTGTTTTTT. Translated: CASSLAGMTGELFF.

The V and J genes are TRBV27 and TRBJ1-2; possible D gene TRBD1, 6 bases. The germline V and J ends were trimmed by 5 bases and 2 bases, with 15 bases remaining between them. The CDR3 is 15 amino acids. From germline, CDR1 is MNHEY and CDR2 SMNVEV (reference sequence). The CDR3 reads CASSPAGGGNYGYTF. In nucleotides, the CDR3 is TGTGCCAGCAGTCCCGCGGGGGGGGGCAACTATGGCTACACCTTC.

In DNA, the CDR3 is TGTGCCAGCAGCGTAGCTAAGCGGGGGCCGGGGGCCACAGATACGCAGTATTTT. It is translated as CASSVAKRGPGATDTQYF. V gene TRBV9 combines with J gene TRBJ2-3; 8 bases line up with TRBD2. V dropped 0 bases and J dropped 2; count of bases not matched to a gene: 11. Per the germline V gene, CDR1 is SGDLS and CDR2 is YYNGEE. The CDR3 covers 18 residues.